Listed here is a single T cell receptor (beta chain). Its antigen is as yet unknown. CDR1 and CDR2 from the germline V gene are SEHNR and FQNEAQ (reference sequence). The CDR3 totals 15 residues. Trimming stripped 1 base from V and 1 base from J, with 10 bases between. Measured with immunoSEQ multiplex PCR; TCRdb has only the in-frame clones, and not every one. This repertoire shows hundreds of thousands of clones, around 90% found once; its top ten account for 3.5% to 4.5%. This sample is part of a study of Ad26.COV2.S vaccination and SARS-CoV-2 variants. General observations from the study: Assessments of TCR breadth and depth may have underestimated the total T cell responses. Spike-specific TCR breadth was greater in vaccine than placebo recipients. Vaccine and placebo groups showed comparable non-spike TCR breadth.

Sequenced here: peripheral blood, sampled after recovery from COVID-19. The gene calls are TRBV7-9 and TRBJ1-1; a weak D match, TRBD1 (6 bases). The TCR was taken from a human donor who had recovered from COVID-19. The chain's CDR3 is CASSLVGTRNTEAFF. The CDR3, as DNA: TGTGCCAGCAGCTTAGTTGGGACAAGGAACACTGAAGCTTTCTTT.